This paragraph reports one TCR beta chain. Antigen unknown. TCRdb fed the 5' RACE reads into MiXCR, producing one record per CDR3 protein. The sample contains about 340,000 distinct CDR3 sequences, more than 20% of which appear only once. The data were taken from a study of CD8 T cells in ankylosing spondylitis. General observations from the study: Past research had described some motif variants in reactive arthritis synovial fluid and blood. A motif in TCR beta, a set of roughly 8 highly homologous variants, appeared characteristic of ankylosing spondylitis blood.

This CDR3 comprises 15 residues. After removal of 0 bases from V and 10 bases from J, the junction contained 12 bases not matched to a gene. Germline CDR1 and CDR2: DFQATT and SNEGSKA (reference sequence). The chain joins TRBV20-1 to TRBJ2-1; TRBD2 aligns across 7 bases. The sequenced sample consisted of blood, either unsorted or a sorted T cell fraction (not recorded which). The TCR sequence derives from a male donor with ankylosing spondylitis or in good health (not recorded which). In nucleotides, the CDR3 is TGCAGTGCTAGAGAGTTGGGGGGGATCAAAGAAGAGCAGTTCTTC. Its protein is CSARELGGIKEEQFF.